This T cell receptor (beta chain) was sequenced during a study of blood T cell repertoires in COVID-19. V was pared by 4 bases and J by 10 bases, with 13 bases of the junction left unmatched. CDR1 and CDR2 from the germline V gene are SGHTA and FQGNSA. The CDR3 totals 15 residues. The protocol was immunoSEQ multiplex PCR, while the TCRdb copy is restricted to in-frame clones and leaves out a portion. The profile shows fewer than 200,000 clones, roughly 84% of them singletons. The rearrangement uses TRBV7-2 and TRBJ2-3; 8 bases line up with TRBD2. Sequencing used peripheral blood. The source of this sequence is a woman at least 80 years old with active or convalescent COVID-19. The CDR3: CASSSSSGLAGAQYF. Written as DNA, the CDR3 is TGTGCCAGCAGCTCCTCCTCCGGACTAGCCGGGGCGCAGTATTTT.